One and the same sample provided the 24 T cell receptor beta chains below, sequenced in a study of T cell repertoires in cytomegalovirus infection. TCRdb reanalysed the reads using MiXCR and keeps one entry per CDR3 protein. The repertoire consists of 400,000 or so distinct CDR3 sequences, with around 18% occurring once and the leading ten covering roughly 9%. The sample was PBMCs. Receptor source: a human donor in good health (CMV status not recorded). Some clones in this sample may be carry-over from other donors' samples.

V and J are TRBV6-2 or TRBV6-3 and TRBJ2-7; 8 nucleotides agree with TRBD1. CDR3 length equals 16 residues. With V trimmed by 0 bases and J by 0 bases, 4 bases remained unmatched. Germline V gene sequence: CDR1 MNHEY, CDR2 SVGEGT. CDR3 residues: CASSYSDRAHSYEQYF. The CDR3 DNA follows: TGTGCCAGCAGTTACTCGGACAGGGCCCACTCCTACGAGCAGTACTTC.

This clonotype was found many times. This chain uses TRBV18 with TRBJ2-5; D unclear. Trimming stripped 2 bases from V and 5 bases from J, with 9 bases between. CDR3 size: 13 residues. The germline CDR1 and CDR2 sequences are KGHSH and LQKENI. CDR3: CASSPASGETQYF. The CDR3 DNA is TGTGCCAGCTCACCAGCATCGGGCGAGACCCAGTACTTC.

There are many counts of this clonotype. This sequence joins TRBV12-3 or TRBV12-4 and TRBJ1-2; a weak D match, TRBD1 (6 bases). The V gene lost 2 bases and the J gene lost 0 bases, with 10 bases spanning the gap. The CDR3 contains 15 residues. The CDR3 loop is CASSLRGGPNYGYTF. CDR3 nucleotides: TGTGCCAGCAGTTTACGCGGGGGGCCTAACTATGGCTACACCTTC.

This clonotype has a count of ten or more. This chain uses TRBV12-3 or TRBV12-4 with TRBJ1-5; tentatively, D is TRBD1 (6 bases). The CDR3 is 14 residues long. The V end lost 5 bases, the J end lost 6 bases, and 14 bases lay between the germline ends. The CDR3 spells CASSLDRRTQPQHF. CDR3 in DNA: TGTGCCAGCAGTCTCGACAGGCGAACTCAGCCCCAGCATTTT.

This clonotype was counted ten times or more. V gene TRBV19 combines with J gene TRBJ2-7, with D uncertain. The CDR3 has 12 amino acids. With 8 bases removed from V and 6 bases from J, the gap between germline ends came to 14 bases. The germline gives CDR1 LNHDA, CDR2 SQIVND (reference sequence). In DNA form, the CDR3 reads TGTGCCAGTGCGGCAGGAGAAGGCGAGCAGTACTTC. This codes for CASAAGEGEQYF.

This clonotype has a handful of counts. The rearrangement joins TRBV6-6 to TRBJ1-4; TRBD1 agrees at 7 bases. Per germline, CDR1 MNHNY and CDR2 SVGAGI (reference sequence). Trimming at V came to 2 bases and at J to 3 bases, leaving 9 bases not matched to a gene. The CDR3 runs to 17 residues. CDR3 region: CASSYPPGGPSNEKLFF. CDR3 in DNA: TGTGCCAGCAGTTACCCCCCAGGGGGTCCCTCTAATGAAAAACTGTTTTTT.

This clonotype has only a few counts. The chain joins TRBV20-1 to TRBJ2-1; weak D call: TRBD2 (6 bases). The CDR3 sequence is 15 residues long. In germline, CDR1 is DFQATT, CDR2 SNEGSKA (reference sequence). Trimming removed 4 bases at V and 4 bases at J, with 17 bases between. CDR3 nucleotides: TGCAGTGCTAAGGTGTCCGGGGACTTATACAATGAGCAGTTCTTC. The encoded protein is CSAKVSGDLYNEQFF.

CDR3 region: CASSRAGSGYTF. Here the CDR3 DNA reads TGTGCCAGCAGCAGGGCCGGGTCTGGCTACACCTTC. The J gene is TRBJ1-2, the V gene TRBV28; D perhaps matches TRBD1 (5 bases). In germline, CDR1 is MDHEN, CDR2 SYDVKM. The CDR3 is 12 amino acids. V lost 6 bases and J 7 bases, leaving 12 bases between the germline ends.

This clonotype has only a few counts. The genes are TRBV23-1 and TRBJ1-2; 9 nucleotides line up with TRBD1. TRBV23-1 is annotated as an ORF whose role is uncertain. The CDR3 loop spans 17 amino acids. Trimming cost V 0 bases and J 10 bases; bases outside gene matches: 15. The CDR3 DNA reads as TGCGCCAGCAGTCAATCTCGGGACAGGGAGAACGGAGACCACTACACCTTC. Translation gives CASSQSRDRENGDHYTF.

This clonotype was recorded at least ten times. V gene TRBV6-5 combines with J gene TRBJ2-5; TRBD2 matches 7 bases. J gave up 0 bases and V 3 bases, and 4 bases lay outside the gene matches. CDR3 length: 15 residues. Germline assignment: CDR1 MNHEY and CDR2 SVGAGI. CDR3 residues: CASSYGGSNQETQYF. CDR3 DNA: TGTGCCAGCAGTTATGGCGGGAGTAACCAAGAGACCCAGTACTTC.

This clonotype was seen many times. V and J are TRBV28 and TRBJ1-4; 8 bases line up with TRBD1. V lost 6 bases and J lost 10; bases outside the gene matches: 4. Germline V CDR1 and CDR2: MDHEN, SYDVKM. This CDR3 is built from 12 residues. The CDR3 DNA reads as TGTGCCAGCAGGTCCACAGGGGGAAAACTGTTTTTT. Translating it yields CASRSTGGKLFF.

The gene calls are TRBV12-3 or TRBV12-4 and TRBJ1-1; 7 nucleotides align to TRBD1. V gave up 5 bases and J gave up 3 bases; unmatched junction bases: 6. The CDR3 has 14 amino acids. The CDR3 region is CASSPGTAYTEAFF. Here the CDR3 DNA reads TGTGCCAGCAGTCCGGGGACAGCCTACACTGAAGCTTTCTTT.

A few counts support this clonotype. The V and J genes are TRBV5-1 and TRBJ2-3; 8 nucleotides agree with TRBD2. This CDR3 has 15 amino acids. Germline CDR1 and CDR2: SGHRS and YFSETQ. V was pared by 1 base and J by 5 bases, with 6 bases of the junction left unmatched. The CDR3, as DNA: TGCGCCAGCAGCTTGAGCGGGAGCAAGAGAGATACGCAGTATTTT. This translates into CASSLSGSKRDTQYF.

The chain is built from TRBV10-3 and TRBJ2-5; 7 nucleotides match TRBD2. The CDR3 sequence is 15 residues long. Per germline, CDR1 ENHRY and CDR2 SYGVKD. J was trimmed by 2 bases and V by 7 bases; bases with no gene match: 10. The CDR3 bases are TGTGCCATCAAGCCGCACGAAGCGGGGCAAGAGACCCAGTACTTC. It translates to CAIKPHEAGQETQYF.

This clonotype showed up many times. This chain uses TRBV7-6 with TRBJ1-2, with D tentatively TRBD1 (5 bases). V was clipped by 6 bases and J by 2 bases, with 13 bases between them. The CDR3 has 14 residues. Per germline, CDR1 SGHVS and CDR2 FNYEAQ. DNA of the CDR3: TGTGCCAGCAGTCCAAGATGGGGGAACTATGGCTACACCTTC. Its translation is CASSPRWGNYGYTF.

The chain carries TRBV15 and TRBJ2-1, with a tentative D call TRBD1 (5 bases). V shed 2 bases and J shed 1 base, with 12 bases lying between them. This CDR3 is built from 16 residues. Germline values: CDR1 LNHNV, CDR2 YYDKDF (reference sequence). This chain's CDR3 is CATSRPGFRSYNEQFF. The CDR3 region has the DNA TGTGCCACCAGCAGACCAGGGTTTCGTTCCTACAATGAGCAGTTCTTC.

The V call is TRBV7-8, the J call TRBJ2-7; the D call may be TRBD1 or TRBD2 (5 bases each). CDR3 length: 15 amino acids. V dropped 5 bases and J dropped 0 bases, with 14 bases sitting between them. Germline V gene sequence: CDR1 SGHVS, CDR2 FQNEAQ. CDR3 sequence (DNA): TGTGCCAGCAGCGATTTCACCGGGACCTCCTACGAGCAGTACTTC. Protein: CASSDFTGTSYEQYF.

The V and J genes are TRBV6-2 or TRBV6-3 and TRBJ1-2; D is uncertain. Germline assignment: CDR1 MNHEY and CDR2 SVGEGT. V gave up 4 bases and J gave up 6 bases, with 6 bases separating them. The CDR3 has 11 amino acids. The CDR3, as DNA: TGTGCCAGCAGTTTCAGGCATGGCTACACCTTC. The encoded protein is CASSFRHGYTF.

In this sample, this clonotype turned up a few times. V is TRBV5-4 and J is TRBJ2-7; D could derive from TRBD1 or TRBD2 (6 bases each). V was pared by 4 bases and J by 4 bases, with 21 bases between. Germline V CDR1 and CDR2: SGHNT, YYREEE (reference sequence). There are 16 residues in the CDR3. Written as DNA, the CDR3 is TGTGCCAGCAGCCGAAAGGGGGGAGCGAACCAGTACGAGCAGTACTTC. Translation: CASSRKGGANQYEQYF.

This clonotype appeared many times. Germline and junction disagree at one end, which may indicate a read error. The V call is TRBV7-2, the J call TRBJ2-1; D perhaps matches TRBD2 (6 bases). Germline assignment: CDR1 SGHTA and CDR2 FQGNSA. CDR3 size: 15 residues. The CDR3 DNA sequence: TGTGCCAGCAGCGTAGCCGGGACTCCAAACCCTGAGCAGTTCTTC. It encodes CASSVAGTPNPEQFF. The full variable domain, its missing parts supplied by reference TRBV7-2 and TRBJ2-1, is GAGVSQSPSNKVTEKGKDVELRCDPISGHTALYWYRQSLGQGLEFLIYFQGNSAPDKSGLPSDRFSAERTGGSVSTLTIQRTQQEDSAVYLCASSVAGTPNPEQFFGPGTRLTVL.

This chain uses TRBV19 with TRBJ1-5; 8 positions match TRBD1. V lost 3 bases to trimming and J lost 6 bases; unmatched junction nucleotides: 7. Germline-derived CDR1 and CDR2 are LNHDA and SQIVND (reference sequence). The CDR3 totals 15 residues. The CDR3, as DNA: TGTGCCAGTAGTATGGGGACAGGAGCCAGTCAGCCCCAGCATTTT. This translates into CASSMGTGASQPQHF.

This clonotype was detected a few times. The CDR3 sequence is CASSEGGNRNIQYF. The CDR3 nucleotides read TGTGCCAGCAGTGAAGGGGGCAACCGAAACATTCAGTACTTC. The chain couples TRBV6-1 to TRBJ2-4; possible D gene TRBD1, 5 bases. The V gene's germline CDR1 is MNHNS and CDR2 SASEGT. There are 14 residues in the CDR3. The V gene lost 1 base and the J gene lost 6 bases, with 10 bases spanning the gap.

Ten or more counts support this clonotype. This chain uses TRBV6-5 with TRBJ2-3; no firm D call. The V end was cut by 2 bases, the J end by 1 base, with 7 bases between. The CDR3 runs to 14 residues. Per germline, CDR1 MNHEY and CDR2 SVGAGI. The CDR3, as DNA: TGTGCCAGCAGTTACCGAAGGGGCACAGATACGCAGTATTTT. Amino acid sequence: CASSYRRGTDTQYF.

The V gene is TRBV6-5, the J gene TRBJ1-1; a possible D gene is TRBD1 (5 bases). The CDR3 covers 14 residues. Per germline, CDR1 MNHEY and CDR2 SVGAGI. V dropped 2 bases and J dropped 5 bases, with 12 bases sitting between them. The chain's CDR3 is CASSYRFQGTEAFF. CDR3 DNA: TGTGCCAGCAGTTACCGATTCCAGGGAACTGAAGCTTTCTTT.